One and the same sample provided the 16 T cell receptor beta chains below, sequenced in a study of siplizumab effects on memory and regulatory T cells. Assay: immunoSEQ multiplex PCR; the TCRdb copy retains only in-frame clones and omits some. The sample shows over 95,000 clones, roughly 95% of them seen only once. The sample was non-Treg CD4+ T cells sorted from blood. Every receptor here comes from a human donor in good health.

The DNA for the CDR3 is TGTGCCTGGAGTACCCGACGGCAATCTATCGCCTTCTTT. Amino acid sequence: CAWSTRRQSIAFF. The V gene is TRBV30, the J gene TRBJ1-1; D gene unclear. Trimming shortened V by 2 bases and J by 14 bases, and 21 bases separated the two germline ends. CDR3 length: 13 amino acids. CDR1 GTSNPN and CDR2 SVGIG come from the germline V gene (reference sequence).

This rearrangement joins TRBV5-5 to TRBJ2-1; D is tentatively TRBD1 or TRBD2 (5 bases each). This CDR3 has 13 residues. Germline lookup yields CDR1 SGHKS and CDR2 YYEKEE (reference sequence). The V gene lost 4 bases and the J gene lost 8 bases, with 13 bases spanning the gap. For the CDR3, the DNA is TGTGCCAGCAGCCTCCGGGGCATCGATGAGCAGTTCTTC. Its protein is CASSLRGIDEQFF.

J is TRBJ2-7 and V is TRBV18, with D possibly TRBD1 on 5 matching bases. V lost 3 bases and J lost 0, with 21 bases in between. The CDR3 consists of 18 residues. CDR1 KGHSH and CDR2 LQKENI come from the germline V gene. CDR3 in amino acids: CASSPRAAVGVSSYEQYF. The DNA for the CDR3 is TGTGCCAGCTCACCCCGGGCTGCTGTAGGGGTTAGCTCCTACGAGCAGTACTTC.

V and J are TRBV10-3 and TRBJ2-7; no clear D. This CDR3 is built from 13 residues. Deletions cut 0 bases from V and 3 bases from J, with 6 bases between. Germline CDR1 reads ENHRY; CDR2 reads SYGVKD. CDR3 sequence reads: CAISESESYEQYF. The CDR3 region has the DNA TGTGCCATCAGTGAGTCGGAGAGCTACGAGCAGTACTTC.

V gene TRBV25-1 combines with J gene TRBJ2-3; TRBD1 is a possible D gene (5 bases). Trimming cost V 2 bases and J 3 bases, with 15 bases left between them. The germline gives CDR1 MGHDK, CDR2 SYGVNS. The CDR3 runs to 16 residues. The CDR3 sequence: CASSERGSQGTDTQYF. The DNA of the CDR3 is TGTGCCAGCAGTGAAAGAGGCTCCCAGGGAACAGATACGCAGTATTTT. Full variable domain (missing parts from reference TRBV25-1 and TRBJ2-3): EADIYQTPRYLVIGTGKKITLECSQTMGHDKMYWYQQDPGMELHLIHYSYGVNSTEKGDLSSESTVSRIRTEHFPLTLESARPSHTSQYLCASSERGSQGTDTQYFGPGTRLTVL.

V usage is TRBV19 and J usage is TRBJ2-7, with 8 bases that match TRBD1. CDR1 LNHDA and CDR2 SQIVND come from the germline V gene (reference sequence). There are 13 residues in the CDR3. V was clipped by 6 bases and J by 2 bases; unmatched bases: 3. CDR3 DNA sequence: TGTGCCAGTAGGGCGGACAGGGCCTACGAGCAGTACTTC. Protein sequence: CASRADRAYEQYF.

The chain links TRBV7-9 to TRBJ2-6, with D uncertain. The germline CDR1 and CDR2 sequences are SEHNR and FQNEAQ (reference sequence). Trimming left V 5 bases short and J 2 bases short, with 10 bases between. This CDR3 comprises 15 residues. The CDR3 nucleotides read TGTGCCAGCAGCCCCCCCGGTCCTGGGGCCAACGTCCTGACTTTC. It is translated as CASSPPGPGANVLTF.

The chain uses TRBV7-2 and TRBJ2-1; tentative D call: TRBD2 (7 bases). Germline assignment: CDR1 SGHTA and CDR2 FQGNSA. This CDR3 region has 15 residues. V was trimmed by 8 bases and J by 2 bases, leaving 16 bases between them. This chain's CDR3 is CASSLWGGPYNEQFF. CDR3 sequence (DNA): TGTGCCAGCTCACTCTGGGGGGGGCCCTACAATGAGCAGTTCTTC.

The V call is TRBV7-3, the J call TRBJ2-1; D not resolved. In germline, CDR1 is SGHTA, CDR2 FQGTGA. V was clipped by 0 bases and J by 10 bases, with 13 bases between them. The CDR3 is made up of 14 amino acids. The CDR3 sequence: CASSLTSGLGEQFF. The CDR3 nucleotides read TGTGCCAGCAGCTTAACGTCGGGCCTAGGGGAGCAGTTCTTC.

The J gene is TRBJ1-1, the V gene TRBV7-9; 8 bases align to TRBD1. Losses at the gene ends were 2 bases for V and 5 bases for J; bases not matched to a gene: 4. CDR3 length: 14 amino acids. The V gene's germline CDR1 is SEHNR and CDR2 FQNEAQ (reference sequence). The CDR3: CASSLNRGGTEAFF. The CDR3 DNA reads as TGTGCCAGCAGCTTAAACAGGGGGGGAACTGAAGCTTTCTTT.

J is TRBJ2-3 and V is TRBV28; 14 bases are shared with TRBD2. In germline, CDR1 is MDHEN, CDR2 SYDVKM. Trimming removed 5 bases from V and 2 bases from J; junction bases left unmatched: 6. CDR3 length: 17 residues. The DNA of the CDR3 is TGTGCCAGCAGTGCCCGACTAGCGGGGGGGATCACAGATACGCAGTATTTT. It is translated as CASSARLAGGITDTQYF.

V and J are TRBV5-6 and TRBJ2-1; no definite D call. Deletions cut 4 bases from V and 12 bases from J, with 14 bases between. The CDR3 is 12 residues long. Germline V gene lookup returns CDR1 SGHDT and CDR2 YYEEEE. Written as DNA, the CDR3 is TGTGCCAGCAGCACGGATCCGTTGGTGCAGTTCTTC. Translating it yields CASSTDPLVQFF.

The chain's CDR3 is CASSDEGMANEKLFF. The CDR3 DNA reads TGTGCCAGCAGTGATGAGGGGATGGCTAATGAAAAACTGTTTTTT. The rearrangement joins TRBV25-1 to TRBJ1-4; TRBD1 is a possible D gene (5 bases). The CDR3 has 15 residues. In germline, CDR1 is MGHDK, CDR2 SYGVNS. Trimming left V 3 bases short and J 3 bases short, with 11 bases between.

This sequence joins TRBV18 and TRBJ2-1; D is ambiguous. The germline CDR1 and CDR2 sequences are KGHSH and LQKENI. This CDR3 comprises 14 residues. V dropped 3 bases and J dropped 4 bases, with 10 bases sitting between them. CDR3 DNA: TGTGCCAGCTCACCGGGGTGGGGTTACAATGAGCAGTTCTTC. It encodes CASSPGWGYNEQFF.

The chain is built from TRBV11-2 and TRBJ2-7; a possible D gene is TRBD1 (5 bases). Trimming shortened V by 0 bases and J by 3 bases, and 12 bases separated the two germline ends. Germline lookup yields CDR1 SGHAT and CDR2 FQNNGV. The CDR3 loop spans 15 amino acids. The CDR3 sequence: CASSLDRGAYYEQYF. For the CDR3, the DNA is TGTGCCAGCAGCTTAGATCGTGGGGCGTACTACGAGCAGTACTTC.

This chain connects TRBV10-3 to TRBJ2-1, with 16 bases identical to TRBD2. The CDR3 covers 17 residues. The J segment lost 6 bases and the V segment lost 7 bases, leaving 9 bases of the junction unmatched. Per germline, CDR1 ENHRY and CDR2 SYGVKD. The CDR3 loop reads CAITPGLAGGPLNEQFF. The CDR3, as DNA: TGTGCCATCACCCCGGGACTAGCGGGGGGGCCTCTCAATGAGCAGTTCTTC.